The 29 T cell receptor beta chains given below trace back to one sample, sequenced in a study of identical twins. TCRdb called the 5' RACE reads again in MiXCR, with one record for every CDR3 protein. The table lists about 530,000 distinct CDR3 sequences, approximately 20% of them singletons. These records were also assigned to another study, of yellow fever vaccine responses in identical twins.

Sequencing input: CD4+ T cells sorted from blood. The receptors stem from a young woman in good health.

This clonotype was detected a few times. The CDR3 bases are TGCGCCAGCAGCTTCAGGGGGCATGAGCAGTTCTTC. This codes for CASSFRGHEQFF. The chain joins TRBV5-1 to TRBJ2-1; 8 bases agree with TRBD1. The length of the CDR3 is 12 residues. Germline trimming cut 2 bases from V and 8 bases from J; bases unmatched to any gene: 0. CDR1 and CDR2 (germline): SGHRS, YFSETQ.

The rearrangement uses TRBV5-4 and TRBJ2-7; 7 bases agree with TRBD1. From germline, CDR1 is SGHNT and CDR2 YYREEE (reference sequence). This CDR3 comprises 14 residues. Trimming cost V 0 bases and J 3 bases; bases outside gene matches: 3. CDR3 amino acids: CASSLGQGDYEQYV. CDR3 nucleotide sequence: TGTGCCAGCAGCTTGGGCCAGGGGGACTACGAGCAGTACGTC.

This clonotype came up a few times. The chain has TRBV20-1 and TRBJ2-1, with TRBD2 matching over 10 bases. V trimming: 6 bases; J trimming: 4 bases; junction bases outside the gene matches: 9. The CDR3 spans 15 residues. Germline V gives CDR1 DFQATT, CDR2 SNEGSKA (reference sequence). DNA for the CDR3: TGCAGTGCGGCTCTAGCGGGAGCCCCTTACAATGAGCAGTTCTTC. It specifies CSAALAGAPYNEQFF.

The J gene is TRBJ2-7, the V gene TRBV5-1, with TRBD1 matching over 11 bases. The CDR3 runs to 15 residues. With 3 bases clipped from V and 2 bases from J, the junction kept 4 bases outside the gene matches. Germline V gene lookup returns CDR1 SGHRS and CDR2 YFSETQ. CDR3 bases: TGCGCCAGCAGCTCCGGGACAGGGGGTACCTACGAGCAGTACTTC. Protein sequence: CASSSGTGGTYEQYF.

V is TRBV11-2 and J is TRBJ2-7; 9 nucleotides match TRBD1. The germline V gene has CDR1 SGHAT and CDR2 FQNNGV. This CDR3 has 15 residues. J lost 3 bases, V lost 4 bases, and 7 bases had no gene match. The CDR3 nucleotides are TGTGCCAGCAGCTCGGGACAGGGTTTCGTCTACGAGCAGTACGTC. Its translation: CASSSGQGFVYEQYV.

This clonotype was observed a few times. The chain joins TRBV5-1 to TRBJ2-1, with 11 bases identical to TRBD1. The trim removed 3 bases at V and 7 bases at J, leaving 6 bases unmatched. This CDR3 is 15 amino acids long. Germline V gene lookup returns CDR1 SGHRS and CDR2 YFSETQ. As DNA, the CDR3 is TGCGCCAGCAGCTACCGGGACAGGGGGTTGAATGAGCAGTTCTTC. It specifies CASSYRDRGLNEQFF.

This clonotype was observed a handful of times. The chain uses TRBV21-1 and TRBJ2-7; the table's D call, TRBD1, has no DNA check behind it. TRBV21-1 is deemed a pseudogene. CDR3 size: 17 residues. CDR3 loop: CASSPLGRDSTTYEQYV. CDR3 nucleotides: TGTGCCAGCAGCCCACTAGGGAGGGACAGCACAACCTACGAGCAGTACGTC.

This clonotype was recorded a few times. The chain uses TRBV5-1 and TRBJ2-3; 7 positions match TRBD1. The CDR3 totals 15 residues. With V trimmed by 7 bases and J by 2 bases, 10 bases remained unmatched. Germline V gives CDR1 SGHRS, CDR2 YFSETQ. The CDR3 spells CASANDRVFTDTQYF. CDR3 sequence (DNA): TGCGCCAGCGCTAATGACAGGGTCTTCACAGATACGCAGTATTTT.

This clonotype occurred a few times. The chain joins TRBV12-3 or TRBV12-4 to TRBJ1-5; 9 bases are shared with TRBD1. The V gene end was trimmed by 7 bases and the J gene end by 6 bases; junction bases not matched to a gene: 7. CDR3 length: 14 amino acids. The CDR3 is CASNPGTGIQPQHF. CDR3 sequence (DNA): TGTGCCAGCAATCCCGGGACAGGGATTCAGCCCCAGCATTTT.

Only a few counts were recorded for this clonotype. This chain connects TRBV10-3 to TRBJ1-1, with TRBD1 matching 11 bases. Germline V gene sequence: CDR1 ENHRY, CDR2 SYGVKD. This CDR3 has 14 residues. Trimming cost V 4 bases and J 4 bases; bases outside gene matches: 2. CDR3 bases: TGTGCCATCAGTGCCGGGACAGGGGGCACTGAAGCTTTCTTT. It specifies CAISAGTGGTEAFF.

This clonotype was counted between two and nine times. This chain uses TRBV6-1 with TRBJ2-4; 8 bases are shared with TRBD2. Germline V gene sequence: CDR1 MNHNS, CDR2 SASEGT. The junction had 12 bases not matched to a gene; V was cut back by 6 bases and J by 2 bases. The CDR3 is 17 amino acids. CDR3 sequence (DNA): TGTGCCAGCAGGGAAACGGGGAGCGGGAGCACCAAAAACATTCAGTACTTC. Translating it yields CASRETGSGSTKNIQYF.

This clonotype occurred once. The V call is TRBV12-3 or TRBV12-4, the J call TRBJ1-4, with a tentative D call TRBD1 (5 bases). The V end lost 5 bases, the J end lost 3 bases, and 16 bases lay between the germline ends. The CDR3 is 16 residues long. CDR3 residues: CASSPRGEYANEKLFF. In DNA, the CDR3 is TGTGCCAGCAGTCCGAGAGGGGAATATGCTAATGAAAAACTGTTTTTT.

The rearrangement links TRBV10-3 to TRBJ2-7; possibly TRBD1 or TRBD2 for D (5 bases each). Trimming shortened V by 2 bases and J by 3 bases, and 11 bases separated the two germline ends. Germline values: CDR1 ENHRY, CDR2 SYGVKD. The CDR3 totals 14 residues. CDR3 in amino acids: CAISERGVIYEQYF. CDR3 nucleotide sequence: TGTGCCATCAGTGAGAGAGGGGTGATCTACGAGCAGTACTTC.

The rearrangement links TRBV6-1 to TRBJ2-7; the D is unclear. Deletions cut 4 bases from V and 0 bases from J, with 7 bases between. Germline-derived CDR1 and CDR2 are MNHNS and SASEGT. CDR3 length: 13 amino acids. CDR3 region: CASSVRHSYEQYF. The CDR3 DNA reads TGTGCCAGCAGTGTCCGACACTCCTACGAGCAGTACTTC.

V usage is TRBV6-5 and J usage is TRBJ2-1; D might be TRBD1 (6 bases). The CDR3 has 16 residues. V gave up 2 bases and J gave up 7 bases, with 18 bases separating them. In germline, CDR1 is MNHEY, CDR2 SVGAGI. The DNA of the CDR3 is TGTGCCAGCAGTTACCGGAGGACAGACCCGAGGAATGAGCAGTTCTTC. Translation gives CASSYRRTDPRNEQFF.

The gene calls are TRBV29-1 and TRBJ2-1; D is tentatively TRBD1 or TRBD2 (5 bases each). The CDR3 is 13 amino acids. Germline V gene data show CDR1 as SQVTM and CDR2 as ANQGSEA. Trimming shortened V by 4 bases and J by 8 bases, and 15 bases separated the two germline ends. The CDR3 nucleotides read TGCAGCGTTGCCCCCCGGGGCGTGGATGAGCAGTTCTTC. Translated, it gives CSVAPRGVDEQFF.

The chain employs TRBV6-1 and TRBJ2-4; 7 bases are shared with TRBD1. CDR3 length: 15 amino acids. The V gene end was trimmed by 3 bases and the J gene end by 1 base; junction bases not matched to a gene: 3. Per the germline V gene, CDR1 is MNHNS and CDR2 is SASEGT. In DNA form, the CDR3 reads TGTGCCAGCAGTGATGACAGGGTGGCCAAAAACATTCAGTACTTC. Translated, it gives CASSDDRVAKNIQYF.

The gene calls are TRBV29-1 and TRBJ2-1, with a tentative D call TRBD2 (6 bases). From germline, CDR1 is SQVTM and CDR2 ANQGSEA. V lost 3 bases and J 0 bases, leaving 12 bases between the germline ends. There are 15 residues in the CDR3. The CDR3 here is CSVETAGSSYNEQFF. CDR3 DNA sequence: TGCAGCGTTGAGACGGCGGGGAGCTCCTACAATGAGCAGTTCTTC.

This clonotype was recorded a few times. This chain joins TRBV3-1 and TRBJ2-7; D is unclear. Germline V gives CDR1 LGHDT, CDR2 YNNKEL (reference sequence). This CDR3 is 12 amino acids long. V lost 1 base, J lost 3 bases, and 4 bases lay in between. The CDR3 here is CASSQGYYEQYF. The DNA of the CDR3 is TGTGCCAGCAGCCAAGGCTACTACGAGCAGTACTTC.

The J gene is TRBJ2-1, the V gene TRBV4-1; D call uncertain. Germline V lookup: CDR1 MGHRA, CDR2 YSYEKL. This CDR3 spans 12 amino acids. V lost 2 bases and J lost 15, with 14 bases in between. The DNA for the CDR3 is TGCGCCAGCAGCCAACCTACGGGCCCGCGGTTCTTC. It encodes CASSQPTGPRFF.

This clonotype was found a few times. J is TRBJ2-1 and V is TRBV5-1; the D is unclear. V lost 0 bases to trimming and J lost 8 bases, with 6 bases between them. The germline V gene encodes CDR1 SGHRS and CDR2 YFSETQ. The CDR3 sequence is 12 residues long. CDR3 coding DNA: TGCGCCAGCAGCTTGGCTAACCATGAGCAGTTCTTC. This sequence encodes CASSLANHEQFF.

The V gene is TRBV7-3, the J gene TRBJ2-1; D is undetermined. The CDR3 sequence is 16 residues long. V was pared by 1 base and J by 0 bases, with 10 bases between. Looked up from germline, CDR1 is SGHTA and CDR2 is FQGTGA. The CDR3 nucleotides are TGTGCCAGCAGCTTAAACCCCGGAAGCTCCTACAATGAGCAGTTCTTC. This sequence encodes CASSLNPGSSYNEQFF.

This clonotype was seen a handful of times. The chain is built from TRBV3-1 and TRBJ2-1; D ambiguous. Trimming left V 8 bases short and J 8 bases short, with 7 bases between. The CDR3 covers 10 residues. From germline, CDR1 is LGHDT and CDR2 YNNKEL (reference sequence). The CDR3: CASRSDEQFF. The DNA for the CDR3 is TGTGCCAGCCGCTCCGATGAGCAGTTCTTC.

This clonotype was observed at least ten times. The chain links TRBV12-3 or TRBV12-4 to TRBJ1-1; D uncertain. Trimming cost V 5 bases and J 4 bases, with 11 bases left between them. The CDR3 has 13 amino acids. In DNA, the CDR3 is TGTGCCAGCAGTCTAGGGTCGGCCACTGAAGCTTTCTTT. Its translation is CASSLGSATEAFF.

This clonotype was counted many times. J is TRBJ2-1 and V is TRBV29-1; 13 bases are a match to TRBD2. The CDR3 consists of 15 residues. V shed 6 bases, J shed 5 bases, and the junction held 7 bases outside the gene matches. Germline V gene data show CDR1 as SQVTM and CDR2 as ANQGSEA. CDR3 sequence (DNA): TGCAGCGTAGGACTAGCGGGAGCGCTAAACAATGAGCAGTTCTTC. Protein product: CSVGLAGALNNEQFF.

This clonotype was recorded at least ten times. At one boundary the junction diverges from the germline segment, which might be a read error. The chain joins TRBV5-5 to TRBJ1-1; D call uncertain. The CDR3 runs 13 residues. Germline V CDR1 and CDR2: SGHKS, YYEKEE (reference sequence). CDR3 protein: CASSLAPNTEAFF. The CDR3 DNA is TGCGCCAGCAGCTTGGCTCCGAACACTGAAGCTTTCTTT.

This clonotype was counted once. This chain uses TRBV10-3 with TRBJ2-1; a weak D match, TRBD1 (5 bases). V was pared by 5 bases and J by 4 bases, with 15 bases between. Germline CDR1 reads ENHRY; CDR2 reads SYGVKD. CDR3 length: 15 residues. CDR3 in DNA: TGTGCCATCAGTTCACAGGATCTTACTTACAATGAGCAGTTCTTC. Encoded protein: CAISSQDLTYNEQFF.

J is TRBJ2-3 and V is TRBV5-1; 13 bases fit TRBD2. The CDR3 extends over 18 amino acids. CDR1 is SGHRS, CDR2 YFSETQ, per germline. The V gene end was trimmed by 4 bases and the J gene end by 0 bases; junction bases not matched to a gene: 8. CDR3 amino acids: CASSVGLAGAYSTDTQYF. The DNA for the CDR3 is TGCGCCAGCAGCGTCGGACTAGCGGGAGCCTATAGCACAGATACGCAGTATTTT.

The V and J genes are TRBV29-1 and TRBJ2-5; D tentatively reads TRBD1 or TRBD2 (6 bases each). The germline CDR1 and CDR2 sequences are SQVTM and ANQGSEA. This CDR3 is 13 amino acids long. Between the trimmed V and J ends, which lost 6 bases and 5 bases, there was a span of 16 bases. The CDR3, as DNA: TGCAGCGTCGATCCGGGGGCTGGGGAGACCCAGTACTTC. This encodes CSVDPGAGETQYF.